Shown below are 29 T cell receptor beta chains from a single sample sequenced in a study of early T cells in non-severe SARS-CoV-2 infection. TCRdb reanalysed the 5' RACE reads using MiXCR and keeps one entry per CDR3 protein. The table shows 45,000 to 60,000 distinct CDR3 sequences, with 10% occurring only once. The sample consisted of whole blood. All receptors come from an adult who was a healthcare worker with PCR-confirmed SARS-CoV-2 infection or an uninfected control (not recorded which).

This clonotype was seen repeatedly, ten times or more. The chain is built from TRBV12-3 or TRBV12-4 and TRBJ1-5; the D gene is possibly TRBD1 (5 bases). CDR3 length equals 16 residues. V lost 0 bases and J 3 bases, leaving 12 bases between the germline ends. The CDR3: CASSLAPPRDNQPQHF. CDR3 nucleotides: TGTGCCAGCAGTTTAGCCCCACCCAGGGACAATCAGCCCCAGCATTTT.

The CDR3 region is CASSPLAGTPYGYTF. The CDR3 DNA reads TGTGCCAGCTCACCACTGGCAGGGACCCCCTATGGCTACACCTTC. V is TRBV18 and J is TRBJ1-2; D perhaps matches TRBD1 (5 bases). The CDR3 is 15 residues long. V dropped 1 base and J dropped 4 bases, with 13 bases sitting between them. Germline-derived CDR1 and CDR2 are KGHSH and LQKENI.

This clonotype was counted many times. CDR3 residues: CASRPIGTGGEKLFF. In DNA, the CDR3 is TGCGCCAGCAGGCCTATCGGGACAGGGGGCGAAAAACTGTTTTTT. The chain combines TRBV4-1 with TRBJ1-4, with TRBD1 matching over 12 bases. CDR3 length: 15 amino acids. The germline V gene encodes CDR1 MGHRA and CDR2 YSYEKL. The J segment lost 8 bases and the V segment lost 6 bases, leaving 7 bases of the junction unmatched.

This clonotype was seen many times. The chain joins TRBV9 to TRBJ2-1, with 10 bases lining up with TRBD2. Germline V lookup: CDR1 SGDLS, CDR2 YYNGEE. The V segment lost 0 bases and the J segment 0 bases; nucleotides outside the gene matches: 6. The CDR3 is 18 residues long. The CDR3 nucleotides are TGTGCCAGCAGCGTAGGTGTTAGCGGGGGGAGCTCCTACAATGAGCAGTTCTTC. It codes for CASSVGVSGGSSYNEQFF. The full variable domain, with the rest looked up from reference TRBV9 and TRBJ2-1, is DSGVTQTPKHLITATGQRVTLRCSPRSGDLSVYWYQQSLDQGLQFLIQYYNGEERAKGNILERFSAQQFPDLHSELNLSSLELGDSALYFCASSVGVSGGSSYNEQFFGPGTRLTVL.

The sample holds a few counts of this clonotype. The rearrangement uses TRBV4-1 and TRBJ2-2; D may be TRBD2 (7 bases). The V and J ends lost 4 bases and 6 bases respectively, with 24 bases between them. CDR3 length: 18 residues. Germline CDR1 is MGHRA and CDR2 is YSYEKL. The CDR3: CASSLMGPRGALAGELFF. DNA of the CDR3: TGCGCCAGCAGCCTTATGGGTCCTCGGGGGGCGCTGGCCGGGGAGCTGTTTTTT.

This chain joins TRBV5-1 and TRBJ2-7; 9 bases agree with TRBD1. The CDR3 runs to 15 residues. Losses at the gene ends were 3 bases for V and 2 bases for J; bases not matched to a gene: 6. The germline V gene encodes CDR1 SGHRS and CDR2 YFSETQ. For the CDR3, the DNA is TGCGCCAGCAGCTCGGAAAGGGACAGGGCCTACGAGCAGTACTTC. It is translated as CASSSERDRAYEQYF.

The sample holds many counts of this clonotype. This rearrangement joins TRBV5-1 to TRBJ2-3; 11 nucleotides agree with TRBD2. The CDR3 loop spans 15 amino acids. From germline, CDR1 is SGHRS and CDR2 YFSETQ. V shed 1 base and J 3 bases; nucleotides not matched to a gene: 1. This chain's CDR3 is CASSLTSGSTDTQYF. The CDR3 DNA reads as TGCGCCAGCAGCTTGACTAGCGGGAGTACAGATACGCAGTATTTT.

This clonotype was seen ten or more times. The rearrangement joins TRBV5-1 to TRBJ1-1, with D maybe TRBD1 (5 bases). Trimming cost V 0 bases and J 4 bases, with 13 bases left between them. This CDR3 region has 15 residues. Germline V gene data show CDR1 as SGHRS and CDR2 as YFSETQ. The CDR3 sequence: CASSLAWGVGTEAFF. The CDR3 nucleotides read TGCGCCAGCAGCTTGGCCTGGGGGGTGGGCACTGAAGCTTTCTTT.

This clonotype has just a few counts. V and J are TRBV28 and TRBJ1-2; D is unresolved. The V end lost 7 bases, the J end lost 4 bases, and 10 bases lay between the germline ends. The CDR3 sequence is 12 residues long. CDR1 and CDR2 (germline): MDHEN, SYDVKM. The CDR3: CASNAETYGYTF. CDR3 DNA sequence: TGTGCCAGCAACGCAGAAACCTATGGCTACACCTTC.

This clonotype was detected ten times or more. The CDR3 DNA reads as TGCAGCGTTGAATCCGGGGCCCTGAGAGAGACCCAGTACTTC. The encoded protein is CSVESGALRETQYF. The chain carries TRBV29-1 and TRBJ2-5; perhaps D is TRBD1 or TRBD2 (5 bases each). Between the trimmed V and J ends, which lost 2 bases and 4 bases, there was a span of 14 bases. This CDR3 comprises 14 residues. Germline values: CDR1 SQVTM, CDR2 ANQGSEA. Variable domain in full (rest from reference TRBV29-1 and TRBJ2-5): SAVISQKPSRDICQRGTSLTIQCQVDSQVTMMFWYRQQPGQSLTLIATANQGSEATYESGFVIDKFPISRPNLTFSTLTVSNMSPEDSSIYLCSVESGALRETQYFGPGTRLLVL.

In DNA, the CDR3 is TGCGCCAGCAGCTCAGGACTAGCGGGGGGCCAACAAAGCACAGATACGCAGTATTTT. Translating it yields CASSSGLAGGQQSTDTQYF. V gene TRBV5-1 combines with J gene TRBJ2-3, with 14 bases matching TRBD2. The trim removed 3 bases at V and 0 bases at J, leaving 9 bases unmatched. The CDR3 extends over 19 amino acids. The germline V gene encodes CDR1 SGHRS and CDR2 YFSETQ.

There are a few counts of this clonotype. The chain employs TRBV20-1 and TRBJ2-7; D perhaps matches TRBD2 (5 bases). This CDR3 is built from 16 residues. The V end lost 0 bases, the J end lost 1 base, and 16 bases lay between the germline ends. Germline V lookup: CDR1 DFQATT, CDR2 SNEGSKA (reference sequence). The CDR3 DNA reads TGCAGTGCTAGAGATCCAAGGACTGGCGATTCCTACGAGCAGTACTTC. Its translation is CSARDPRTGDSYEQYF.

The chain has TRBV5-1 and TRBJ2-7; 7 bases map to TRBD1. Per germline, CDR1 SGHRS and CDR2 YFSETQ. The CDR3 is made up of 16 amino acids. V shed 2 bases, J shed 2 bases, and the junction held 10 bases outside the gene matches. The CDR3 bases are TGCGCCAGCAGCTTACGACAGGGTCCCTTTCCCTACGAGCAGTACTTC. Translation: CASSLRQGPFPYEQYF.

This clonotype was counted a few times. This chain uses TRBV5-4 with TRBJ2-1; 8 bases map to TRBD2. CDR3 length equals 17 residues. V shed 4 bases and J 0 bases; nucleotides not matched to a gene: 9. CDR1 and CDR2 (germline): SGHNT, YYREEE (reference sequence). CDR3 protein: CASSPSGGLSSYNEQFF. The CDR3, as DNA: TGTGCCAGCAGCCCGAGCGGGGGCCTGAGCTCCTACAATGAGCAGTTCTTC.

The sample holds many counts of this clonotype. The V call is TRBV29-1, the J call TRBJ2-2, with D hard to call. Germline assignment: CDR1 SQVTM and CDR2 ANQGSEA. V lost 4 bases to trimming and J lost 0 bases, with 12 bases between them. The CDR3 extends over 15 amino acids. CDR3 DNA sequence: TGCAGCGTTGTTCCGGCTGAGGCGAACACCGGGGAGCTGTTTTTT. Protein sequence: CSVVPAEANTGELFF.

This clonotype came up many times. The chain recombines TRBV11-2 with TRBJ2-2; 8 positions match TRBD2. This CDR3 has 18 amino acids. Germline assignment: CDR1 SGHAT and CDR2 FQNNGV. The trim removed 5 bases at V and 4 bases at J, leaving 15 bases unmatched. This CDR3 is CASSRDPGGVRGTGELFF. The CDR3 DNA is TGTGCCAGCAGCCGAGACCCCGGGGGGGTGCGTGGCACCGGGGAGCTGTTTTTT. Based on the CDR3 plus reference TRBV11-2 and TRBJ2-2, the full variable domain is EAGVAQSPRYKIIEKRQSVAFWCNPISGHATLYWYQQILGQGPKLLIQFQNNGVVDDSQLPKDRFSAERLKGVDSTLKIQPAKLEDSAVYLCASSRDPGGVRGTGELFFGEGSRLTVL.

This chain links TRBV7-3 with TRBJ1-2; tentative D call: TRBD1 (5 bases). CDR3 length: 14 residues. Trimming left V 5 bases short and J 6 bases short, with 16 bases between. The germline CDR1 and CDR2 sequences are SGHTA and FQGTGA. This CDR3 reads CASSDTVAGDGYTF. The DNA for the CDR3 is TGTGCCAGCAGCGATACGGTCGCGGGGGATGGCTACACCTTC.

This chain joins TRBV2 and TRBJ2-2, with 7 bases that match TRBD2. The germline gives CDR1 SNHLY, CDR2 FYNNEI. J lost 4 bases, V lost 1 base, and 12 bases had no gene match. The CDR3 runs 18 residues. In DNA form, the CDR3 reads TGTGCCAGCAGTGAAGGTCCTCGGGGGGTAACGGGCACCGGGGAGCTGTTTTTT. It yields the protein CASSEGPRGVTGTGELFF.

This clonotype was counted ten times or more. The chain is built from TRBV24-1 and TRBJ1-1; no definite D call. This CDR3 has 12 amino acids. Per germline, CDR1 KGHDR and CDR2 SFDVKD. V gave up 3 bases and J gave up 7 bases, with 8 bases separating them. The CDR3 bases are TGTGCCACCAGTGATGCTGTCGGTGAAGCTTTCTTT. This sequence encodes CATSDAVGEAFF.

The chain couples TRBV10-3 to TRBJ2-3, with TRBD1 matching 9 bases. Looked up from germline, CDR1 is ENHRY and CDR2 is SYGVKD. J lost 0 bases, V lost 10 bases, and 8 bases had no gene match. The CDR3 consists of 15 residues. The chain's CDR3 is CATREGQGSTDTQYF. CDR3 bases: TGTGCCACCCGAGAGGGACAGGGAAGCACAGATACGCAGTATTTT.

This clonotype was seen at least ten times. The V call is TRBV20-1, the J call TRBJ2-1; 8 bases fit TRBD1. Germline V gene data show CDR1 as DFQATT and CDR2 as SNEGSKA (reference sequence). V lost 1 base, J lost 7 bases, and 6 bases stayed unmatched. The CDR3 extends over 14 amino acids. Here the CDR3 DNA reads TGCAGTGCTAGAGCAGGGGGCGCGTGGAATGAGCAGTTCTTC. It yields the protein CSARAGGAWNEQFF.

In its sample, this clonotype was seen many times. J is TRBJ2-5 and V is TRBV13; 7 bases map to TRBD2. The CDR3 runs 15 residues. J lost 5 bases, V lost 4 bases, and 10 bases had no gene match. Germline lookup yields CDR1 PRHDT and CDR2 FYEKMQ (reference sequence). The CDR3 nucleotides are TGTGCCAGCAGCTACCGGGCGGGAGTGGGTGAGACCCAGTACTTC. The encoded protein is CASSYRAGVGETQYF.

This clonotype appeared many times. The chain uses TRBV20-1 and TRBJ1-4; no firm D call. The V end was cut by 2 bases, the J end by 4 bases, with 17 bases between. The germline V gene has CDR1 DFQATT and CDR2 SNEGSKA (reference sequence). This CDR3 region has 16 residues. This chain's CDR3 is CSARPDGRENNEKLFF. As DNA, the CDR3 is TGCAGTGCTAGACCGGACGGACGCGAGAATAATGAAAAACTGTTTTTT.

This clonotype was recorded a few times. This chain links TRBV20-1 with TRBJ2-3; perhaps TRBD1 as D (6 bases). The germline V and J ends were trimmed by 4 bases and 2 bases, with 16 bases remaining between them. The germline gives CDR1 DFQATT, CDR2 SNEGSKA (reference sequence). This CDR3 comprises 15 residues. For the CDR3, the DNA is TGCAGTGCTACTACAGGGTTGGGGTTCACAGATACGCAGTATTTT. Encoded protein: CSATTGLGFTDTQYF.

This clonotype has just a few counts. V and J are TRBV5-1 and TRBJ2-7, with a tentative D call TRBD1 (5 bases). Germline values: CDR1 SGHRS, CDR2 YFSETQ. This CDR3 has 13 residues. The V gene lost 4 bases and the J gene lost 6 bases, with 14 bases spanning the gap. CDR3 in DNA: TGCGCCAGCAGCCCGGAAACAGGATCCGAGCAGTACTTC. The encoded protein is CASSPETGSEQYF.

This clonotype was recorded at least ten times. CDR3 region: CASSQSLGYAETQYF. CDR3 sequence (DNA): TGCGCCAGCAGCCAGTCTCTGGGGTATGCGGAGACCCAGTACTTC. The J gene is TRBJ2-5, the V gene TRBV4-1; no firm D call. V shed 3 bases and J shed 5 bases, with 16 bases lying between them. Germline V gene sequence: CDR1 MGHRA, CDR2 YSYEKL. This CDR3 contains 15 residues.

This clonotype appeared many times. The chain recombines TRBV6-2 or TRBV6-3 with TRBJ1-3; 7 bases match TRBD1. V lost 6 bases to trimming and J lost 0 bases; unmatched junction nucleotides: 5. CDR1 MNHEY and CDR2 SVGEGT come from the germline V gene. The CDR3 contains 15 residues. The CDR3 loop is CASRRQGSSGNTIYF. The CDR3 DNA reads as TGTGCCAGCAGACGACAGGGCAGCTCTGGAAACACCATATATTTT.

The J gene is TRBJ2-1, the V gene TRBV6-4; 12 nucleotides agree with TRBD2. This CDR3 has 15 residues. The V and J ends lost 4 bases and 9 bases, in that order; junction bases with no gene match: 7. Germline V gene data show CDR1 as MRHNA and CDR2 as SNTAGT. Here the CDR3 reads CASSALAGGLSEQFF. CDR3 sequence (DNA): TGTGCCAGCAGTGCCCTAGCGGGAGGGTTAAGTGAGCAGTTCTTC.

This clonotype has ten or more counts. The J gene is TRBJ2-1, the V gene TRBV4-1; D might be TRBD2 (6 bases). V was trimmed by 1 base and J by 8 bases, leaving 9 bases between them. CDR3 length equals 13 residues. Germline V lookup: CDR1 MGHRA, CDR2 YSYEKL. CDR3 sequence: CASSQGLVDEQFF. CDR3 DNA: TGCGCCAGCAGCCAAGGACTAGTCGATGAGCAGTTCTTC.